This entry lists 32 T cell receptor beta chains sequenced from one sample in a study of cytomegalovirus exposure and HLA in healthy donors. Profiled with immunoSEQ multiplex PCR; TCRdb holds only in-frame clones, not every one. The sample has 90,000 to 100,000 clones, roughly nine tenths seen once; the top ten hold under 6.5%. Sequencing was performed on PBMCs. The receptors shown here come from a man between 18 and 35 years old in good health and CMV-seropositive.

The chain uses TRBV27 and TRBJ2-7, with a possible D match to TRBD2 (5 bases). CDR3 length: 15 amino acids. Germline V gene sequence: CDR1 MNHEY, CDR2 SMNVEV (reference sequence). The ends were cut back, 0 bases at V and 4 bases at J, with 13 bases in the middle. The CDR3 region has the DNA TGTGCCAGCAGTTTATCTAGCGCTTACATTTACGAGCAGTACTTC. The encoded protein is CASSLSSAYIYEQYF.

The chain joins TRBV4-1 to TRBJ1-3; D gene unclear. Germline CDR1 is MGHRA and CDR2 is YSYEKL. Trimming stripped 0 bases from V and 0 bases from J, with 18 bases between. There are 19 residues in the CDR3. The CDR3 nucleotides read TGCGCCAGCAGCCAAGATAGGCTTCGACACTTTGACTCTGGAAACACCATATATTTT. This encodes CASSQDRLRHFDSGNTIYF.

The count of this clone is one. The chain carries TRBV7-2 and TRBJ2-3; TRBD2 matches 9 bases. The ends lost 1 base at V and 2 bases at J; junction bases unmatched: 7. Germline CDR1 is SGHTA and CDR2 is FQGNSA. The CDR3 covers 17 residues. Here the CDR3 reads CASSLGSSGGFTDTQYF. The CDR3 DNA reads TGTGCCAGCAGCTTAGGGAGTAGCGGGGGATTCACAGATACGCAGTATTTT.

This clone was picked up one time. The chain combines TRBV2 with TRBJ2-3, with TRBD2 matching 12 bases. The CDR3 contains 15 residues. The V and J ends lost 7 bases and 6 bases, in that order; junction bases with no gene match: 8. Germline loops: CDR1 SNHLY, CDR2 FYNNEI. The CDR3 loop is CASTRLAGVPDTQYF. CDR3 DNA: TGTGCCAGCACCAGACTAGCGGGAGTCCCGGATACGCAGTATTTT. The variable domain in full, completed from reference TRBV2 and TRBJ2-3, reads EPEVTQTPSHQVTQMGQEVILRCVPISNHLYFYWYRQILGQKVEFLVSFYNNEISEKSEIFDDQFSVERPDGSNFTLKIRSTKLEDSAMYFCASTRLAGVPDTQYFGPGTRLTVL.

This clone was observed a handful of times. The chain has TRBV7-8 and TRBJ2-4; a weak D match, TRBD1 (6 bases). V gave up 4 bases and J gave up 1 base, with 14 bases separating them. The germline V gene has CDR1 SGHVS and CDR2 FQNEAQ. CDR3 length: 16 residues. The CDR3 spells CASSSDRSEAKNIQYF. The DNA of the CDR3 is TGTGCCAGCAGCTCCGACAGGAGCGAGGCCAAAAACATTCAGTACTTC.

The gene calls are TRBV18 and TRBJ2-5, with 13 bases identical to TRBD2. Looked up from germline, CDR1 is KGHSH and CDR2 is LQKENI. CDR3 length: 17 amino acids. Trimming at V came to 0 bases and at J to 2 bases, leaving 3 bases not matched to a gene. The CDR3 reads CASSPPWGLAGQETQYF. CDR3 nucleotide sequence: TGTGCCAGCTCACCACCGTGGGGACTAGCGGGGCAAGAGACCCAGTACTTC.

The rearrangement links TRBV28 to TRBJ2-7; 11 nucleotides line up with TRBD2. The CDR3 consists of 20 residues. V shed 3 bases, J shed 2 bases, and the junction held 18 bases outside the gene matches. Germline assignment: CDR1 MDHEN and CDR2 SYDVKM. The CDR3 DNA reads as TGTGCCAGCAGTTTCCCCAACATTTTATTCCCTAGCGGGAGGCCCTACGAGCAGTACTTC. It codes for CASSFPNILFPSGRPYEQYF.

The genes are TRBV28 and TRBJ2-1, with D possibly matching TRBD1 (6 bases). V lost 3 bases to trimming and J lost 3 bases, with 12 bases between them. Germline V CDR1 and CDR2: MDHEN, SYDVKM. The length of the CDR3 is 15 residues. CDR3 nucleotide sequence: TGTGCCAGCAGTTTTGGGGGCAGGGTCTACAATGAGCAGTTCTTC. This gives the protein CASSFGGRVYNEQFF.

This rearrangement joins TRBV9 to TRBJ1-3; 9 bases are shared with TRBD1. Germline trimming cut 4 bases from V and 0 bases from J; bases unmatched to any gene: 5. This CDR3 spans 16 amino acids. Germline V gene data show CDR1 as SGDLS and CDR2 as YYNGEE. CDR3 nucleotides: TGTGCCAGCAGCACTGGACAGGGGCTCTCTGGAAACACCATATATTTT. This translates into CASSTGQGLSGNTIYF. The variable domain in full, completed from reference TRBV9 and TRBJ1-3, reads DSGVTQTPKHLITATGQRVTLRCSPRSGDLSVYWYQQSLDQGLQFLIQYYNGEERAKGNILERFSAQQFPDLHSELNLSSLELGDSALYFCASSTGQGLSGNTIYFGEGSWLTVV.

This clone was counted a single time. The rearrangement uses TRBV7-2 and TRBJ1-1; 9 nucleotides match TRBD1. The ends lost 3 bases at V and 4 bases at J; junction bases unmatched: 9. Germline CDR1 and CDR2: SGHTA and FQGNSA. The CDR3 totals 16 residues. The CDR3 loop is CASSLEQGARSTEAFF. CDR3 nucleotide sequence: TGTGCCAGCAGCTTGGAACAGGGGGCAAGGAGCACTGAAGCTTTCTTT.

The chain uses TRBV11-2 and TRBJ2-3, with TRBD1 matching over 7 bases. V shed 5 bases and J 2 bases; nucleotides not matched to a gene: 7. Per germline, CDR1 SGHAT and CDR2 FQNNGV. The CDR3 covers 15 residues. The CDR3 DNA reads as TGTGCCAGCAGCATACAGGGGATAGCCACAGATACGCAGTATTTT. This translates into CASSIQGIATDTQYF.

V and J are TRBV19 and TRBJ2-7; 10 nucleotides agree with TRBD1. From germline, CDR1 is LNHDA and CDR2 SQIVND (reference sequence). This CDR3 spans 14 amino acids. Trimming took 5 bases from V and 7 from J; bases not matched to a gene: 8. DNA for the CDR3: TGTGCCAGTAGTCGGGACAGGGGATTGCGTGAGCAGTACTTC. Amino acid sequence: CASSRDRGLREQYF.

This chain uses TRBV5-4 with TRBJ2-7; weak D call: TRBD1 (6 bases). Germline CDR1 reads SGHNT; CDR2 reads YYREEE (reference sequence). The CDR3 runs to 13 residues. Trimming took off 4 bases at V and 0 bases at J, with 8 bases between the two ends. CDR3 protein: CASSHRDSYEQYF. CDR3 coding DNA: TGTGCCAGCAGCCACAGGGACTCCTACGAGCAGTACTTC.

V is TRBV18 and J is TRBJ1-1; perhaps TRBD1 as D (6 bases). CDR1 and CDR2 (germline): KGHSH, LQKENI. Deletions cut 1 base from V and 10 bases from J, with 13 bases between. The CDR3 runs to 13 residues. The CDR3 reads CASSPQGEEGAFF. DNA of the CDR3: TGTGCCAGCTCACCACAGGGGGAAGAGGGAGCTTTCTTT.

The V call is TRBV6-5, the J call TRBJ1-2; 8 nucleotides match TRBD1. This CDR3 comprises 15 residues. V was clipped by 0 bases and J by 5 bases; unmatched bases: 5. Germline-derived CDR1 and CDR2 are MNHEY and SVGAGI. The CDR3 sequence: CASSYSGDRMYGYTF. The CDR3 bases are TGTGCCAGCAGTTACTCTGGGGACAGGATGTATGGCTACACCTTC.

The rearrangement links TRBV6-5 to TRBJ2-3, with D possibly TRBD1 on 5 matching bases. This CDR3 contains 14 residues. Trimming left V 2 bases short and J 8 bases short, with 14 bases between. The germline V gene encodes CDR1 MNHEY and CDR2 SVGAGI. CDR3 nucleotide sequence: TGTGCCAGCAGTTACGAAAACCGTCAGGGTACGCAGTATTTT. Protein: CASSYENRQGTQYF.

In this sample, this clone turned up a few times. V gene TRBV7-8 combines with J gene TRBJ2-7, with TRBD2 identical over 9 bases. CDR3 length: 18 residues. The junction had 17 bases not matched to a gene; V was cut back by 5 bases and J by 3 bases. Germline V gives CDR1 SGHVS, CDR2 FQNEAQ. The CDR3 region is CASSNSVGAGGPFYEQYF. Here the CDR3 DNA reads TGTGCCAGCAGCAACTCCGTCGGGGCGGGAGGGCCGTTCTACGAGCAGTACTTC.

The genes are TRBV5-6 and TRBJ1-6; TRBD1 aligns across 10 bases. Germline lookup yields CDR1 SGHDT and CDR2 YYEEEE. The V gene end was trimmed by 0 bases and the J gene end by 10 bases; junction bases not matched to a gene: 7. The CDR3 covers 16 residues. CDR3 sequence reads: CASSLADRGPWSPLHF. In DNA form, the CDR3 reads TGTGCCAGCAGCTTGGCTGACAGGGGGCCTTGGTCACCCCTCCACTTT.

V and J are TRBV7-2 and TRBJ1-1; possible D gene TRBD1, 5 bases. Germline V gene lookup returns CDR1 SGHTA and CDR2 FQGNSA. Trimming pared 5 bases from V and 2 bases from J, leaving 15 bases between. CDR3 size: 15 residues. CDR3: CASSAQWGSNTEAFF. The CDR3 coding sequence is TGTGCCAGCAGCGCACAGTGGGGCAGTAACACTGAAGCTTTCTTT.

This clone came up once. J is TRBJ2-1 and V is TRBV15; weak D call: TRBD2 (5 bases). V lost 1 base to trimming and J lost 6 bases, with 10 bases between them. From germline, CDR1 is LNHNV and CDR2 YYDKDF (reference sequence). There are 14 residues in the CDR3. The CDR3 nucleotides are TGTGCCACCAGCAGAGCGGGGAGCCTCAATGAGCAGTTCTTC. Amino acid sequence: CATSRAGSLNEQFF.

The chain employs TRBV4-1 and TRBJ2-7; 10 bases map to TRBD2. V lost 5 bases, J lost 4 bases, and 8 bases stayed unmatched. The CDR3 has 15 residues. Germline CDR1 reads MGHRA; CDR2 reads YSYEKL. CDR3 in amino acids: CASSSPGLAPYEQYF. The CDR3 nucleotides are TGCGCCAGCAGCTCACCGGGACTAGCGCCTTACGAGCAGTACTTC.

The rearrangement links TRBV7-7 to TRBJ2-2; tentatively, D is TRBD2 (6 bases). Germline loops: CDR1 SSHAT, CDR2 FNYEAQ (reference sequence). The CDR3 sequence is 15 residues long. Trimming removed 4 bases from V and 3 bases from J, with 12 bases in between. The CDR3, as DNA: TGTGCCAGCAGCTCGACTAGTTACGACACCGGGGAGCTGTTTTTT. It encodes CASSSTSYDTGELFF.

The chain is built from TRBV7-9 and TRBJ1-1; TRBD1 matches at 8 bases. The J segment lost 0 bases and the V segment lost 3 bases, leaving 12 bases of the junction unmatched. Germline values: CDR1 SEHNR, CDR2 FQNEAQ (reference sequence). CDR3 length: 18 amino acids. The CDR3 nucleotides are TGTGCCAGCAGCTTCCCGTCGACAGGGGCCTCCATGAACACTGAAGCTTTCTTT. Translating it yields CASSFPSTGASMNTEAFF.

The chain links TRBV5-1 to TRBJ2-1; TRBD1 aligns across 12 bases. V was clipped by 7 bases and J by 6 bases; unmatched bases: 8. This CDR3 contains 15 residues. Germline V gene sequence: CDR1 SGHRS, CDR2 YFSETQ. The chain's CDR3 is CASRTGTGGLNEQFF. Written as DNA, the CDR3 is TGCGCCAGCCGAACCGGGACAGGGGGCCTCAATGAGCAGTTCTTC.

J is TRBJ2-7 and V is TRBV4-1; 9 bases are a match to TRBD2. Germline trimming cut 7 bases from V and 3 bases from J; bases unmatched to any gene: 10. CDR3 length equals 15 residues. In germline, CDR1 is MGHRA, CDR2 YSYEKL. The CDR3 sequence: CASTPRIAGVYEQYF. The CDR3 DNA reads TGCGCCAGCACCCCAAGGATAGCGGGAGTCTACGAGCAGTACTTC.

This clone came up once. CDR3 in amino acids: CASSLLGRYEQYF. The CDR3 DNA is TGTGCCAGCAGCTTACTAGGGAGATACGAGCAGTACTTC. The chain joins TRBV7-6 to TRBJ2-7, with a weak D call TRBD2 (5 bases). The CDR3 sequence is 13 residues long. Germline CDR1 SGHVS, CDR2 FNYEAQ. V was cut by 2 bases and J by 4 bases, with 9 bases left in between.

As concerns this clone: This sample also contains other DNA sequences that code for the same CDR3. In DNA form, the CDR3 reads TGCGCCAGCAGCCAAGACGGGACTAGCGGCACAGATACGCAGTATTTT. The encoded protein is CASSQDGTSGTDTQYF. V usage is TRBV4-3 and J usage is TRBJ2-3; TRBD2 agrees at 10 bases. J gave up 1 base and V 0 bases, and 1 base lay outside the gene matches. CDR1 LGHNA and CDR2 YSLEER come from the germline V gene. The CDR3 totals 16 residues.

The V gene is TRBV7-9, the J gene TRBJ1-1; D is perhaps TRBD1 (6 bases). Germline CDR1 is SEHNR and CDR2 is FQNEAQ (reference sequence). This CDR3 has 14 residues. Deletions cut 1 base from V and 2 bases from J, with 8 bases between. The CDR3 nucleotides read TGTGCCAGCAGCTTAGGCAGGGGCAACACTGAAGCTTTCTTT. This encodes CASSLGRGNTEAFF.

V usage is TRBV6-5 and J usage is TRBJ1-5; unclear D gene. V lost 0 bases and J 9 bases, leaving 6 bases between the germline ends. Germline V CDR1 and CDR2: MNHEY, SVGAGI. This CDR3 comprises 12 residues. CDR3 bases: TGTGCCAGCAGTTACTCGAGTTCGCCCCAGCATTTT. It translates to CASSYSSSPQHF.

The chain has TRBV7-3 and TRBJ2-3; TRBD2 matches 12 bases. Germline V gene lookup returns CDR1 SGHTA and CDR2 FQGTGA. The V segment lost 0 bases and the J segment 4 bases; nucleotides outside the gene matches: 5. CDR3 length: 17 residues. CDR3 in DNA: TGTGCCAGCAGCTTAACTGCGACTAGCGGGGGATCAGATACGCAGTATTTT. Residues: CASSLTATSGGSDTQYF.

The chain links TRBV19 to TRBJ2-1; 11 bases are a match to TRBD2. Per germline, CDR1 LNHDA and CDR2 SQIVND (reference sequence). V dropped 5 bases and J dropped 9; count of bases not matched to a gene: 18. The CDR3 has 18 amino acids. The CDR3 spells CASSLRTGTSGRIGEQFF. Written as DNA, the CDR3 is TGTGCCAGTAGTCTCCGGACAGGTACTAGCGGGAGAATCGGTGAGCAGTTCTTC.

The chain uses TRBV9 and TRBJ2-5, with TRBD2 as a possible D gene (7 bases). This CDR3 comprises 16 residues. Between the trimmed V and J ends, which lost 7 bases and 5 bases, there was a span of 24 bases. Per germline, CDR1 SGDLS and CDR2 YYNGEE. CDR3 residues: CASSSSPRGAGETQYF. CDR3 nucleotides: TGTGCCAGCTCAAGTTCCCCCCGGGGGGCGGGGGAGACCCAGTACTTC.